The 21 T cell receptor beta chains below come from one sample, sequenced in a study of chemoradiotherapy in HPV16-positive cancers. Only in-frame clones appear in the TCRdb table, and some are missing; sequencing was by immunoSEQ multiplex PCR. The sample has around 5,400 clones; 75% to 90% are singletons. Sequenced material: tumor tissue, taken from a patient who underwent chemoradiotherapy. Every receptor here comes from a human donor with HPV-associated anogenital cancer.

The chain employs TRBV10-1 and TRBJ2-7, with 10 bases fitting TRBD1. After removal of 0 bases from V and 3 bases from J, the junction contained 2 bases not matched to a gene. The germline V gene has CDR1 WNHNN and CDR2 SYGVQD (reference sequence). The CDR3 is 15 amino acids. The CDR3 here is CASSESWTGGYEQYV. The CDR3, as DNA: TGCGCCAGCAGTGAGTCATGGACAGGGGGCTACGAGCAGTACGTC.

The chain joins TRBV14 to TRBJ2-5; possibly TRBD1 or TRBD2 for D (5 bases each). V was clipped by 1 base and J by 2 bases, with 23 bases between them. CDR1 and CDR2 from the germline V gene are SGHDN and FVKESK. CDR3 length: 19 residues. For the CDR3, the DNA is TGTGCCAGCAGCCAAGGGACTTCCGGGACCTCGGTATGGCAAGAGACCCAGTACTTC. This gives the protein CASSQGTSGTSVWQETQYF. The full variable domain, with the rest looked up from reference TRBV14 and TRBJ2-5, is EAGVTQFPSHSVIEKGQTVTLRCDPISGHDNLYWYRRVMGKEIKFLLHFVKESKQDESGMPNNRFLAERTGGTYSTLKVQPAELEDSGVYFCASSQGTSGTSVWQETQYFGPGTRLLVL.

The gene calls are TRBV7-9 and TRBJ1-4; D call uncertain. Germline V lookup: CDR1 SEHNR, CDR2 FQNEAQ (reference sequence). V lost 0 bases to trimming and J lost 3 bases, with 11 bases between them. The CDR3 extends over 16 amino acids. CDR3 sequence (DNA): TGTGCCAGCAGCTTAGCGCTGACGGAAGCTAATGAAAAACTGTTTTTT. This translates into CASSLALTEANEKLFF.

The V gene is TRBV19, the J gene TRBJ2-2; TRBD1 agrees at 8 bases. There are 14 residues in the CDR3. Germline CDR1 and CDR2: LNHDA and SQIVND (reference sequence). Trimming took 2 bases from V and 6 from J; bases not matched to a gene: 2. Written as DNA, the CDR3 is TGTGCCAGTAGTATACAACAGGGGGCCGGGGAGCTGTTTTTT. Its protein product is CASSIQQGAGELFF.

V gene TRBV12-5 combines with J gene TRBJ2-7, with 9 bases lining up with TRBD1. Trimming cost V 7 bases and J 4 bases; bases outside gene matches: 8. Germline CDR1 LGHNT, CDR2 FRNRAP. This CDR3 region has 14 residues. The CDR3 coding sequence is TGTGCTAGTGATATAGGGACAGGGTTATACGAGCAGTACTTC. Residues: CASDIGTGLYEQYF.

The chain recombines TRBV5-5 with TRBJ1-1, with TRBD1 matching 7 bases. J gave up 1 base and V 0 bases, and 3 bases lay outside the gene matches. The CDR3 sequence is 15 residues long. Germline CDR1 reads SGHKS; CDR2 reads YYEKEE (reference sequence). DNA of the CDR3: TGTGCCAGCAGCTTGGGGCGACAGGGGAACACTGAAGCTTTCTTT. Translating gives CASSLGRQGNTEAFF.

V and J are TRBV5-5 and TRBJ1-4; weak D call: TRBD1 (6 bases). Between the trimmed V and J ends, which lost 4 bases and 6 bases, there was a span of 10 bases. The CDR3 length is 13 residues. In germline, CDR1 is SGHKS, CDR2 YYEKEE (reference sequence). The CDR3 DNA reads TGTGCCAGCAGCGGACAGCCGCATGAAAAACTGTTTTTT. Residues: CASSGQPHEKLFF. The whole variable domain, remainder taken from reference TRBV5-5 and TRBJ1-4, is DAGVTQSPTHLIKTRGQQVTLRCSPISGHKSVSWYQQVLGQGPQFIFQYYEKEERGRGNFPDRFSARQFPNYSSELNVNALLLGDSALYLCASSGQPHEKLFFGSGTQLSVL.

J is TRBJ1-3 and V is TRBV7-2, with a tentative D call TRBD1 (5 bases). Per the germline V gene, CDR1 is SGHTA and CDR2 is FQGNSA. Between the trimmed V and J ends, which lost 2 bases and 1 base, there was a span of 15 bases. This CDR3 has 17 residues. The CDR3 sequence is CASSLLGGGSSGNTIYF. CDR3 sequence (DNA): TGTGCCAGCAGCTTACTTGGTGGGGGATCGTCTGGAAACACCATATATTTT.

This chain connects TRBV11-2 to TRBJ1-4, with D maybe TRBD1 (6 bases). Trimming shortened V by 4 bases and J by 2 bases, and 11 bases separated the two germline ends. CDR1 SGHAT and CDR2 FQNNGV come from the germline V gene. The CDR3 runs to 15 residues. As DNA, the CDR3 is TGTGCCAGCAGCTGGGGGGCGGGGACTAATGAAAAACTGTTTTTT. It is translated as CASSWGAGTNEKLFF.

V is TRBV6-5 and J is TRBJ1-1; D might be TRBD1 (5 bases). Germline loops: CDR1 MNHEY, CDR2 SVGAGI. This CDR3 region has 14 residues. Trimming stripped 5 bases from V and 1 base from J, with 11 bases between. The CDR3 loop reads CASSMGRRNTEAFF. The CDR3 DNA sequence: TGTGCCAGCAGTATGGGACGGAGGAACACTGAAGCTTTCTTT.

This chain connects TRBV2 to TRBJ2-7; D is perhaps TRBD1 or TRBD2 (6 bases each). The V end lost 3 bases, the J end lost 4 bases, and 13 bases lay between the germline ends. CDR1 and CDR2 from the germline V gene are SNHLY and FYNNEI. The CDR3 runs to 14 residues. In nucleotides, the CDR3 is TGTGCCAGCAGTGAGGGGGCGGGATCGTACGAGCAGTACGTC. It is translated as CASSEGAGSYEQYV.

The genes are TRBV25-1 and TRBJ2-2; 10 bases align to TRBD1. Losses at the gene ends were 3 bases for V and 5 bases for J; bases not matched to a gene: 6. CDR1 and CDR2 from the germline V gene are MGHDK and SYGVNS. The CDR3 is 16 amino acids. The CDR3 is CASSDRDRGETGELFF. As DNA, the CDR3 is TGTGCCAGCAGTGACCGGGACAGGGGAGAGACCGGGGAGCTGTTTTTT.

This clone was observed a few times. In DNA, the CDR3 is TGTGCCAGCAGCCAGGACTGGATTAATGAAAAACTGTTTTTT. As protein: CASSQDWINEKLFF. This chain uses TRBV16 with TRBJ1-4; unclear D gene. Germline-derived CDR1 and CDR2 are KGHSY and FQNENV. V was pared by 3 bases and J by 4 bases, with 9 bases between. This CDR3 has 14 residues.

V is TRBV6-1 and J is TRBJ1-2; D unresolved. The CDR3 consists of 13 residues. Per germline, CDR1 MNHNS and CDR2 SASEGT. V lost 4 bases, J lost 3 bases, and 9 bases lay in between. For the CDR3, the DNA is TGTGCCAGCAGTGGAGGGAAGGACTATGGCTACACCTTC. Translated: CASSGGKDYGYTF.

The chain's CDR3 is CASSLGTTDTQYF. The DNA for the CDR3 is TGTGCCAGCAGTTTGGGGACGACAGATACGCAGTATTTT. This rearrangement joins TRBV28 to TRBJ2-3, with D perhaps being TRBD1 or TRBD2 (5 bases each). V lost 3 bases and J 3 bases, leaving 7 bases between the germline ends. The CDR3 spans 13 residues. Germline values: CDR1 MDHEN, CDR2 SYDVKM.

The chain couples TRBV7-9 to TRBJ2-6, with D possibly being TRBD1 (5 bases). Trimming left V 2 bases short and J 2 bases short, with 13 bases between. The CDR3 is made up of 17 amino acids. Germline CDR1 SEHNR, CDR2 FQNEAQ (reference sequence). CDR3 residues: CASSLTLGAAGANVLTF. CDR3 coding DNA: TGTGCCAGCAGCTTAACCCTAGGGGCAGCTGGGGCCAACGTCCTGACTTTC.

The chain carries TRBV14 and TRBJ1-2, with a possible D match to TRBD1 (5 bases). Trimming cost V 1 base and J 4 bases, with 13 bases left between them. The germline CDR1 and CDR2 sequences are SGHDN and FVKESK. The CDR3 loop spans 15 amino acids. The CDR3 DNA reads TGTGCCAGCAGCCAAGCTGGGGCTGGCCCCTATGGCTACACCTTC. It codes for CASSQAGAGPYGYTF.

This rearrangement joins TRBV6-5 to TRBJ1-2; TRBD1 matches 8 bases. Per germline, CDR1 MNHEY and CDR2 SVGAGI. V gave up 6 bases and J gave up 8 bases; unmatched junction bases: 11. CDR3 size: 14 residues. In nucleotides, the CDR3 is TGTGCCAGCAGCACCCGGACAGGGTCGTTGGGCTACACCTTC. Its translation: CASSTRTGSLGYTF.

The V call is TRBV5-6, the J call TRBJ2-6, with D unclear. Trimming pared 3 bases from V and 0 bases from J, leaving 10 bases between. The CDR3 runs 16 residues. In germline, CDR1 is SGHDT, CDR2 YYEEEE. The CDR3 protein is CASSSDGYSGANVLTF. The DNA for the CDR3 is TGTGCCAGCAGCTCCGACGGCTACTCTGGGGCCAACGTCCTGACTTTC.

V and J are TRBV27 and TRBJ1-5, with D possibly TRBD1 on 6 matching bases. This CDR3 contains 16 residues. Germline-derived CDR1 and CDR2 are MNHEY and SMNVEV (reference sequence). Trimming pared 4 bases from V and 7 bases from J, leaving 20 bases between. In nucleotides, the CDR3 is TGTGCCAGCAGTTCTCTTACCGGGGGCGAAAAACAGCCCCAGCATTTT. This gives the protein CASSSLTGGEKQPQHF.

The chain uses TRBV6-1 and TRBJ2-5, with a weak D call TRBD1 (5 bases). The CDR3 contains 14 residues. Germline V gives CDR1 MNHNS, CDR2 SASEGT. With 3 bases removed from V and 4 bases from J, the gap between germline ends came to 12 bases. Written as DNA, the CDR3 is TGTGCCAGCAGTGACAGGGTGGCTGGAGAGACCCAGTACTTC. Its translation is CASSDRVAGETQYF.